Shown below are 9 T cell receptor beta chains from a single sample sequenced in a study of early T cells in non-severe SARS-CoV-2 infection listed by TCRdb under 2021. Library preparation employed 5' RACE. The instrument given in TCRdb is NextSeq 500. TCRdb reanalyzed the raw reads on its own, using fastp at Q25 for trimming and MiXCR for clone calling, and kept in-frame beta chains. When rows share a CDR3 protein, they turn into one entry using the most common DNA and genes. The sample table contains 40,000 to 60,000 distinct CDR3 sequences; only one count was recorded for about 6% of them. The ten largest clones add up to 2.8% of the sample. The specimen comprised whole blood, sampled at baseline. Receptor source: an adult who was a healthcare worker with PCR-confirmed SARS-CoV-2 infection or an uninfected control (not recorded which).

CDR3 protein: CASDPLGTDTQYF. The CDR3 nucleotides are TGCGCCAGCGACCCCCTTGGCACAGATACGCAGTATTTT. The chain recombines TRBV10-2 with TRBJ2-3, with unresolved D. The length of the CDR3 is 13 residues. V dropped 8 bases and J dropped 1 base, with 10 bases sitting between them. Germline V lookup: CDR1 WSHSY, CDR2 SAAADI.

This rearrangement joins TRBV29-1 to TRBJ1-1; TRBD1 is a possible D gene (5 bases). There are 13 residues in the CDR3. Trimming pared 4 bases from V and 1 base from J, leaving 10 bases between. Germline V CDR1 and CDR2: SQVTM, ANQGSEA. The CDR3 is CSVGTTGNTEAFF. As DNA, the CDR3 is TGCAGCGTTGGGACAACAGGGAACACTGAAGCTTTCTTT.

The sample holds many counts of this clonotype. J is TRBJ2-2 and V is TRBV11-3; D uncertain. Germline V gives CDR1 SGHNT, CDR2 YENEEA. The germline V and J ends were trimmed by 4 bases and 4 bases, with 13 bases remaining between them. The CDR3 spans 15 residues. CDR3 DNA: TGTGCCAGCAGCTCCCGATCGGGCAGCACCGGGGAGCTGTTTTTT. Protein product: CASSSRSGSTGELFF.

At least ten counts were recorded for this clonotype. The rearrangement links TRBV7-2 to TRBJ2-5; no definite D call. Germline V lookup: CDR1 SGHTA, CDR2 FQGNSA. V dropped 2 bases and J dropped 5 bases, with 12 bases sitting between them. This CDR3 contains 14 residues. This CDR3 is CASSLPSRVETQYF. CDR3 sequence (DNA): TGTGCCAGCAGCTTACCATCCCGAGTGGAGACCCAGTACTTC.

In this sample, this clonotype turned up a few times. This sequence joins TRBV6-2 or TRBV6-3 and TRBJ2-5; 11 bases match TRBD2. V lost 5 bases to trimming and J lost 1 base; unmatched junction nucleotides: 12. The germline V gene has CDR1 MNHEY and CDR2 SVGEGT. This CDR3 has 18 amino acids. The CDR3 DNA sequence: TGTGCCAGCAGTCCCGTCGCGACTAGCGGGGTTTTCCAAGAGACCCAGTACTTC. Protein: CASSPVATSGVFQETQYF.

The chain is built from TRBV6-6 and TRBJ1-3; unclear D gene. This CDR3 region has 13 residues. Trimming stripped 5 bases from V and 1 base from J, with 6 bases between. Germline V CDR1 and CDR2: MNHNY, SVGAGI (reference sequence). CDR3 in amino acids: CASSPLSGNTIYF. The CDR3 DNA is TGTGCCAGCAGTCCCCTTTCTGGAAACACCATATATTTT.

This clonotype was counted many times. The chain has TRBV12-3 or TRBV12-4 and TRBJ1-2; D is ambiguous. Trimming removed 3 bases at V and 8 bases at J, with 7 bases between. The CDR3 is 11 amino acids. The CDR3 DNA reads TGTGCCAGCAGTTTCGGGTTCGGCTACACCTTC. Protein sequence: CASSFGFGYTF.

This clonotype appeared a few times. In DNA, the CDR3 is TGTGCCAGCAGCGCGGGGGGTACCCTCTCCAATGAGCAGTTCTTC. This sequence encodes CASSAGGTLSNEQFF. This rearrangement joins TRBV28 to TRBJ2-1; TRBD2 aligns across 8 bases. Germline V lookup: CDR1 MDHEN, CDR2 SYDVKM. The CDR3 has 15 residues. The J segment lost 6 bases and the V segment lost 6 bases, leaving 10 bases of the junction unmatched.

CDR3 loop: CASSSGTALNSPLHF. As DNA, the CDR3 is TGTGCCAGCAGCTCTGGTACAGCACTTAATTCACCCCTCCACTTT. The chain couples TRBV7-6 to TRBJ1-6; D is undetermined. Trimming cost V 4 bases and J 6 bases, with 13 bases left between them. The CDR3 extends over 15 amino acids. CDR1 and CDR2 (germline): SGHVS, FNYEAQ. The full variable domain, completed using reference TRBV7-6 and TRBJ1-6, is GAGVSQSPRYKVTKRGQDVALRCDPISGHVSLYWYRQALGQGPEFLTYFNYEAQQDKSGLPNDRFSAERPEGSISTLTIQRTEQRDSAMYRCASSSGTALNSPLHFGNGTRLTVT.